This T cell receptor beta chain comes out of a study of T cell changes during pregnancy in multiple sclerosis. TCRdb's copy holds only in-frame clones and misses some; the assay was immunoSEQ multiplex PCR. Of roughly 79,000 clones in the sample, under 95% are singletons; the top ten hold 0.35% to 0.45%. Looked up from germline, CDR1 is SGHKS and CDR2 is YYEKEE (reference sequence). The CDR3 spans 14 residues. V was pared by 3 bases and J by 7 bases, with 6 bases of the junction left unmatched. The TCR sequence derives from a female donor with multiple sclerosis, enrolled in a pregnancy study. The sequences come from CD4+ T cells from peripheral blood mononuclear cells, collected before pregnancy. The chain joins TRBV5-5 to TRBJ2-7, with 11 bases fitting TRBD1. The DNA of the CDR3 is TGTGCCAGCAGCTCCGGGACAGGGGGAAGGGAGCAGTACTTC. Amino acids: CASSSGTGGREQYF.